This TCR beta chain was captured by sequencing in a study of cytomegalovirus exposure and HLA in healthy donors. General observations from the study: Sequencing likely caused a cluster of highly shared sequence variants. Association of a missense DCLRE1C variant with TCR beta V- and J-gene trimming was reported in a later analysis. In a later analysis, HLA-associated TCR beta chains were more clonally expanded than equally common others.

This clone has only one observation. Its antigen is not known. CDR1 MNHEY and CDR2 SMNVEV come from the germline V gene (reference sequence). The CDR3 extends over 13 amino acids. V was pared by 5 bases and J by 0 bases, with 7 bases between. PCR was performed using 60 Vbeta and 13 Jbeta primers. Sequencing used immunoSEQ multiplex PCR; TCRdb keeps in-frame clones, though not all of them. The data show roughly 200,000 clones, roughly 80% seen once. The sequencing sample was made of PBMCs. This TCR was sampled from a woman in her twenties or thirties in good health and CMV-seropositive. This sequence joins TRBV27 and TRBJ1-1; D not certain. CDR3 protein: CASSLQLNTEAFF. The CDR3 region has the DNA TGTGCCAGCAGTCTTCAGTTGAACACTGAAGCTTTCTTT.